One and the same sample provided the 32 T cell receptor beta chains below, sequenced in a study of a mutant IDH1 vaccine in newly diagnosed glioma. The protocol was immunoSEQ multiplex PCR, while the TCRdb copy is restricted to in-frame clones and leaves out a portion. The repertoire holds 65,000 to 70,000 clones, with about four fifths as singletons. Time point reported: baseline, week 1 (first vaccination visit). Specified treatment: pre-vaccination baseline after standard-of-care therapy. The input for sequencing was peripheral blood mononuclear cells (PBMCs), taken from a glioma patient treated with radiotherapy, temozolomide or both. The receptors come from a woman aged 18-29 years with glioma. Some clones in this sample may be carry-over from other donors' samples.

This clone has more than one count but fewer than ten. The chain carries TRBV7-9 and TRBJ1-1; D unresolved. Germline CDR1 reads SEHNR; CDR2 reads FQNEAQ (reference sequence). The CDR3 sequence is 10 residues long. This chain's CDR3 is CLPGFAEAFF. The CDR3 coding sequence is TGTCTACCCGGATTCGCTGAAGCTTTCTTT.

The gene calls are TRBV9 and TRBJ1-1; D call uncertain. The CDR3 covers 15 residues. V lost 4 bases, J lost 4 bases, and 17 bases lay in between. Germline CDR1 and CDR2: SGDLS and YYNGEE. In nucleotides, the CDR3 is TGTGCCAGCAGCCCTACTAATCGCCTATTCACTGAAGCTTTCTTT. Its translation: CASSPTNRLFTEAFF. Filled out from reference TRBV9 and TRBJ1-1, the complete variable domain reads DSGVTQTPKHLITATGQRVTLRCSPRSGDLSVYWYQQSLDQGLQFLIQYYNGEERAKGNILERFSAQQFPDLHSELNLSSLELGDSALYFCASSPTNRLFTEAFFGQGTRLTVV.

The J gene is TRBJ1-2, the V gene TRBV30, with D uncertain. Trimming left V 7 bases short and J 1 base short, with 16 bases between. The CDR3 consists of 14 residues. CDR1 GTSNPN and CDR2 SVGIG come from the germline V gene (reference sequence). The CDR3 nucleotides are TGTGCCTTCTCGGGCCGGGTCGTTAACTATGGCTACACCTTC. It specifies CAFSGRVVNYGYTF. The full variable domain, rest sourced from reference TRBV30 and TRBJ1-2, is SQTIHQWPATLVQPVGSPLSLECTVEGTSNPNLYWYRQAAGRGLQLLFYSVGIGQISSEVPQNLSASRPQDRQFILSSKKLLLSDSGFYLCAFSGRVVNYGYTFGSGTRLTVV.

The chain combines TRBV9 with TRBJ1-2, with unresolved D. Germline CDR1 SGDLS, CDR2 YYNGEE. The length of the CDR3 is 10 residues. Deletions cut 3 bases from V and 13 bases from J, with 10 bases between. The CDR3 region is CASSGPGFTF. As DNA, the CDR3 is TGTGCCAGCAGCGGGCCTGGATTCACCTTC.

V and J are TRBV28 and TRBJ2-7, with D maybe TRBD1 (5 bases). The germline V and J ends were trimmed by 6 bases and 1 base, with 16 bases remaining between them. CDR1 is MDHEN, CDR2 SYDVKM, per germline. The CDR3 has 15 amino acids. The CDR3 here is CASRTGYAYSYEQYF. The CDR3 DNA is TGTGCCAGCAGAACAGGTTACGCTTATTCCTACGAGCAGTACTTC.

The chain employs TRBV5-4 and TRBJ2-1; the D gene could be TRBD1 or TRBD2 (5 bases each). The CDR3 runs 14 residues. Germline V gives CDR1 SGHNT, CDR2 YYREEE (reference sequence). V gave up 0 bases and J gave up 9 bases, with 13 bases separating them. The CDR3 DNA reads as TGTGCCAGCAGCTTGGATTGGGTAGGGACTGAGCAGTTCTTC. Encoded protein: CASSLDWVGTEQFF.

The chain joins TRBV6-5 to TRBJ1-1, with D maybe TRBD1 (5 bases). Germline loops: CDR1 MNHEY, CDR2 SVGAGI. The CDR3 covers 15 residues. V was shortened by 2 bases and J by 7 bases, with 17 bases between the two germline ends. Here the CDR3 reads CASSYLAGPNDEAFF. The DNA for the CDR3 is TGTGCCAGCAGTTACCTCGCAGGGCCGAATGATGAAGCTTTCTTT.

The chain links TRBV10-2 to TRBJ2-7, with D possibly matching TRBD2 (5 bases). This CDR3 spans 14 amino acids. Trimming cost V 0 bases and J 3 bases, with 9 bases left between them. Germline values: CDR1 WSHSY, CDR2 SAAADI. CDR3 nucleotides: TGCGCCAGCAGTGAGTCCTCCGAGGGCTACGAGCAGTACTTC. This codes for CASSESSEGYEQYF.

J is TRBJ1-2 and V is TRBV19, with D unresolved. The CDR3 runs to 11 residues. CDR1 LNHDA and CDR2 SQIVND come from the germline V gene (reference sequence). V was cut by 10 bases and J by 6 bases, with 12 bases left in between. The CDR3 region is CAIRSADGYTF. The DNA for the CDR3 is TGTGCCATCCGGTCCGCCGATGGCTACACCTTC.

The genes are TRBV10-1 and TRBJ1-1; 7 bases line up with TRBD1. The CDR3 is 13 residues long. Germline trimming cut 5 bases from V and 1 base from J; bases unmatched to any gene: 1. Germline CDR1 and CDR2: WNHNN and SYGVQD (reference sequence). The CDR3 sequence: CASSRQGNTEAFF. The CDR3 DNA sequence: TGCGCCAGCAGTCGACAGGGGAACACTGAAGCTTTCTTT.

This clone was counted only a few times. The chain recombines TRBV5-1 with TRBJ2-7; 8 bases map to TRBD1. CDR3 size: 15 residues. Germline CDR1 is SGHRS and CDR2 is YFSETQ. After removal of 0 bases from V and 0 bases from J, the junction contained 2 bases not matched to a gene. The CDR3 reads CASSLGQGSSYEQYF. The DNA of the CDR3 is TGCGCCAGCAGCTTGGGACAGGGGAGCTCCTACGAGCAGTACTTC. The complete variable domain, with remaining parts taken from reference TRBV5-1 and TRBJ2-7, reads KAGVTQTPRYLIKTRGQQVTLSCSPISGHRSVSWYQQTPGQGLQFLFEYFSETQRNKGNFPGRFSGRQFSNSRSEMNVSTLELGDSALYLCASSLGQGSSYEQYFGPGTRLTVT.

This chain joins TRBV11-2 and TRBJ1-1; no clear D gene. The CDR3 sequence is 14 residues long. Germline values: CDR1 SGHAT, CDR2 FQNNGV. The V gene lost 1 base and the J gene lost 0 bases, with 6 bases spanning the gap. As DNA, the CDR3 is TGTGCCAGCAGCTTAGTCAGAATGAACACTGAAGCTTTCTTT. Its translation: CASSLVRMNTEAFF.

The chain couples TRBV6-5 to TRBJ1-1, with a tentative D call TRBD1 (6 bases). The CDR3 spans 14 residues. CDR1 is MNHEY and CDR2 is SVGAGI in the germline V gene. V was shortened by 7 bases and J by 3 bases, with 15 bases between the two germline ends. The CDR3 sequence: CASNRGRGDTEAFF. The CDR3 nucleotides are TGTGCCAGCAACCGGGGGAGGGGGGACACTGAAGCTTTCTTT.

The chain links TRBV4-2 to TRBJ2-2, with 8 bases aligning to TRBD2. Germline CDR1 LGHNA, CDR2 YNFKEQ. This CDR3 has 16 amino acids. J gave up 6 bases and V 4 bases, and 10 bases lay outside the gene matches. In nucleotides, the CDR3 is TGTGCCAGCAGCCCCGTTCGAGCGGGGGTTGCCGGGGAGCTGTTTTTT. Translated: CASSPVRAGVAGELFF.

The chain carries TRBV6-1 and TRBJ1-2; maybe TRBD1 (5 bases). CDR1 is MNHNS and CDR2 is SASEGT in the germline V gene. The CDR3 runs 15 residues. Trimming removed 2 bases at V and 7 bases at J, with 17 bases between. CDR3 DNA sequence: TGTGCCAGCAGTGAACTGCGGCAGGGACTTCGTGGCTACACCTTC. Amino acid sequence: CASSELRQGLRGYTF.

The gene calls are TRBV29-1 and TRBJ2-7, with 10 bases that match TRBD1. CDR1 and CDR2 from the germline V gene are SQVTM and ANQGSEA. V shed 7 bases and J 3 bases; nucleotides not matched to a gene: 6. The CDR3 extends over 13 amino acids. The CDR3 DNA reads as TGCAGCGGGCTGGACAGGGGGAACTACGAGCAGTACTTC. It yields the protein CSGLDRGNYEQYF.

The V and J genes are TRBV19 and TRBJ2-6, with 8 bases fitting TRBD1. With V trimmed by 5 bases and J by 0 bases, 15 bases remained unmatched. Germline CDR1 is LNHDA and CDR2 is SQIVND (reference sequence). This CDR3 has 20 residues. The CDR3 protein is CASSWGNPGQVGSGANVLTF. The CDR3 DNA follows: TGTGCCAGTAGTTGGGGAAACCCGGGACAGGTGGGCTCTGGGGCCAACGTCCTGACTTTC.

V gene TRBV9 combines with J gene TRBJ2-1, with D perhaps TRBD2 (5 bases). V was pared by 4 bases and J by 3 bases, with 14 bases between. Germline V lookup: CDR1 SGDLS, CDR2 YYNGEE. The CDR3 is 15 amino acids. The CDR3 DNA reads as TGTGCCAGCAGCCCAGGCGAGCGGTACTACAATGAGCAGTTCTTC. Translating gives CASSPGERYYNEQFF.

The V gene is TRBV15, the J gene TRBJ1-1, with D unclear. Germline CDR1 reads LNHNV; CDR2 reads YYDKDF (reference sequence). The CDR3 contains 14 residues. V lost 2 bases, J lost 0 bases, and 7 bases lay in between. CDR3 sequence: CATSRTGMNTEAFF. The CDR3, as DNA: TGTGCCACCAGCAGAACGGGGATGAACACTGAAGCTTTCTTT. The variable domain in full, completed from reference TRBV15 and TRBJ1-1, reads DAMVIQNPRYQVTQFGKPVTLSCSQTLNHNVMYWYQQKSSQAPKLLFHYYDKDFNNEADTPDNFQSRRPNTSFCFLDIRSPGLGDTAMYLCATSRTGMNTEAFFGQGTRLTVV.

The CDR3 region is CASSLEGSNTEAFF. The CDR3 DNA is TGCGCCAGCAGCTTGGAAGGATCGAACACTGAAGCTTTCTTT. The genes are TRBV5-1 and TRBJ1-1; D gene uncertain. Germline V CDR1 and CDR2: SGHRS, YFSETQ. Trimming took off 0 bases at V and 1 base at J, with 7 bases between the two ends. The CDR3 runs 14 residues.

This chain uses TRBV7-2 with TRBJ2-3; tentative D call: TRBD2 (5 bases). CDR3 length: 13 amino acids. CDR1 SGHTA and CDR2 FQGNSA come from the germline V gene. The germline V and J ends were trimmed by 6 bases and 10 bases, with 17 bases remaining between them. CDR3 DNA sequence: TGTGCCAGCAGGCAGGAGGCGATACTTGCGCAGTATTTT. Residues: CASRQEAILAQYF.

The chain links TRBV5-1 to TRBJ1-1; TRBD1 might be the D (6 bases). The CDR3 loop spans 15 amino acids. Germline V gene lookup returns CDR1 SGHRS and CDR2 YFSETQ. Trimming shortened V by 4 bases and J by 3 bases, and 16 bases separated the two germline ends. CDR3 residues: CASSLGLGAHTEAFF. CDR3 sequence (DNA): TGCGCCAGCAGCCTGGGGCTGGGGGCTCACACTGAAGCTTTCTTT.

This clone was seen a handful of times. This sequence joins TRBV4-3 and TRBJ1-2, with D tentatively TRBD1 (5 bases). This CDR3 contains 14 residues. V gave up 3 bases and J gave up 2 bases, with 10 bases separating them. The germline V gene encodes CDR1 LGHNA and CDR2 YSLEER. The CDR3 loop reads CASSQGTRNYGYTF. Written as DNA, the CDR3 is TGCGCCAGCAGCCAGGGGACTCGGAACTATGGCTACACCTTC.

DNA of the CDR3: TGTGCCACCAGCGAAAACAGGGGGTTGAACTATGGCTACACCTTC. Its translation: CATSENRGLNYGYTF. The chain joins TRBV15 to TRBJ1-2; TRBD1 matches 8 bases. The CDR3 has 15 residues. The ends lost 5 bases at V and 2 bases at J; junction bases unmatched: 7. Germline V gives CDR1 LNHNV, CDR2 YYDKDF (reference sequence).

V gene TRBV6-1 combines with J gene TRBJ1-1; no clear D gene. Looked up from germline, CDR1 is MNHNS and CDR2 is SASEGT. There are 12 residues in the CDR3. The V end lost 5 bases, the J end lost 2 bases, and 6 bases lay between the germline ends. The CDR3 sequence: CASSRGNTEAFF. The DNA for the CDR3 is TGTGCCAGCAGTCGGGGAAACACTGAAGCTTTCTTT.

This clone came up once. The CDR3 region has the DNA TGTGCCAGCAGTCCCCCGGAAGGCACCTACGAGCAGTACTTC. Protein sequence: CASSPPEGTYEQYF. The chain couples TRBV25-1 to TRBJ2-7, with D unclear. The germline gives CDR1 MGHDK, CDR2 SYGVNS. V shed 5 bases and J shed 2 bases, with 13 bases lying between them. CDR3 length: 14 amino acids.

This sequence joins TRBV4-1 and TRBJ2-5, with 11 nucleotides matching TRBD2. The germline CDR1 and CDR2 sequences are MGHRA and YSYEKL. The CDR3 is 19 amino acids. The V and J ends lost 1 base and 5 bases, in that order; junction bases with no gene match: 15. DNA for the CDR3: TGCGCCAGCAGCCAAGTCTCCCGAATAGCGGGAGGGCCGGGTGAGACCCAGTACTTC. Its protein is CASSQVSRIAGGPGETQYF.

The chain is built from TRBV6-6 and TRBJ2-7, with D perhaps matching TRBD1 (6 bases). The CDR3 sequence is 16 residues long. CDR1 and CDR2 (germline): MNHNY, SVGAGI (reference sequence). V lost 6 bases and J 5 bases, leaving 23 bases between the germline ends. The CDR3 DNA reads as TGTGCCAGCAGGACCGGGACAAGAACTTCCTACGACGAGCAGTACTTC. Protein sequence: CASRTGTRTSYDEQYF.

The chain employs TRBV5-6 and TRBJ1-2; a weak D match, TRBD1 (5 bases). This CDR3 contains 15 residues. The V and J ends lost 4 bases and 1 base respectively, with 14 bases between them. The germline CDR1 and CDR2 sequences are SGHDT and YYEEEE. In nucleotides, the CDR3 is TGTGCCAGCAGCCCGTGGACACCCTTTAACTATGGCTACACCTTC. It is translated as CASSPWTPFNYGYTF.

V gene TRBV9 combines with J gene TRBJ2-7, with a tentative D call TRBD2 (5 bases). This CDR3 has 13 amino acids. Germline V gene sequence: CDR1 SGDLS, CDR2 YYNGEE. V was trimmed by 3 bases and J by 3 bases, leaving 10 bases between them. In DNA form, the CDR3 reads TGTGCCAGCAGCGAAAAGGGAGACTACGAGCAGTACTTC. The encoded protein is CASSEKGDYEQYF.

V usage is TRBV13 and J usage is TRBJ2-7; D ambiguous. V lost 5 bases and J 2 bases, leaving 13 bases between the germline ends. The CDR3 covers 14 residues. CDR1 and CDR2 from the germline V gene are PRHDT and FYEKMQ (reference sequence). CDR3 sequence reads: CASSPPSRPYEQYF. CDR3 nucleotides: TGTGCCAGCAGCCCTCCCTCTAGGCCCTACGAGCAGTACTTC.

This clone has just a few counts. The V gene is TRBV5-4, the J gene TRBJ1-1; 9 nucleotides line up with TRBD1. The CDR3 has 15 amino acids. V dropped 4 bases and J dropped 0; count of bases not matched to a gene: 4. Germline values: CDR1 SGHNT, CDR2 YYREEE (reference sequence). The CDR3 sequence is CASSLRTGVNTEAFF. The CDR3 DNA is TGTGCCAGCAGCCTCCGGACAGGGGTGAACACTGAAGCTTTCTTT.